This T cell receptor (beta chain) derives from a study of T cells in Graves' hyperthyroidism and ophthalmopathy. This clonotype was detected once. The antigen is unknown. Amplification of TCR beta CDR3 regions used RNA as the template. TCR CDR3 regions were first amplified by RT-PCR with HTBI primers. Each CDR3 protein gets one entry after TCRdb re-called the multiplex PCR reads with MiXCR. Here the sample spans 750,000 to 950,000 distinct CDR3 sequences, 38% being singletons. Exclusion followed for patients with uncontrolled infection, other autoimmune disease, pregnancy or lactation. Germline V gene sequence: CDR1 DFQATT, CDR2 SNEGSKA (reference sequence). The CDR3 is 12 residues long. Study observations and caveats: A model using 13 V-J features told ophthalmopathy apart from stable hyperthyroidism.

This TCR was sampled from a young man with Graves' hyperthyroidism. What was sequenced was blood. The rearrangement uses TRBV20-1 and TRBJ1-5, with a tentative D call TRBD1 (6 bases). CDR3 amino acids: CSTTGLGQPQHF. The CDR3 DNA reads TGCAGCACCACAGGGCTTGGCCAGCCCCAGCATTTT.